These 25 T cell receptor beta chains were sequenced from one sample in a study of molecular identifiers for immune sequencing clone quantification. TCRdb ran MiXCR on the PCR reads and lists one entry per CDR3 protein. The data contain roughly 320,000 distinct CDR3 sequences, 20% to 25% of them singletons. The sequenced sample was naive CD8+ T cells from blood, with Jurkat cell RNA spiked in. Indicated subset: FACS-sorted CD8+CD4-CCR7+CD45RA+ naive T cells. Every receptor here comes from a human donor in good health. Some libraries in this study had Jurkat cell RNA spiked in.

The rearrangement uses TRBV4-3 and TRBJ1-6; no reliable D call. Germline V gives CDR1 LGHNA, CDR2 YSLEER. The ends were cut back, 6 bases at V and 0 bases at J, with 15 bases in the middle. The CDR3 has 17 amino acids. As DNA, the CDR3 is TGCGCCAGCAGTCACAAGACTGAGAGCTCCTATAATTCACCCCTCCACTTT. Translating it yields CASSHKTESSYNSPLHF.

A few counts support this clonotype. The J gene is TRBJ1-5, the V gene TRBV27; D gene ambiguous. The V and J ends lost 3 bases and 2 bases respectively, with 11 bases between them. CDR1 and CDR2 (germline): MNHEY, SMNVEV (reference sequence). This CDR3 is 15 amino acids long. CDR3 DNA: TGTGCCAGCAGTTTTGGGGTCGGTGGCAATCAGCCCCAGCATTTT. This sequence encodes CASSFGVGGNQPQHF.

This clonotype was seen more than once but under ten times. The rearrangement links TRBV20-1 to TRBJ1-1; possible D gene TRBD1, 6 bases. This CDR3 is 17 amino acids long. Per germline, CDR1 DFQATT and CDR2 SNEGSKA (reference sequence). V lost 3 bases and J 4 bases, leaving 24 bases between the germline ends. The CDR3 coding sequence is TGCAGTGCTAGTTCTCGACCTTGGAACAGGGAGGGCACTGAAGCTTTCTTT. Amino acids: CSASSRPWNREGTEAFF.

The DNA for the CDR3 is TGTGCCAGCAGCTCTAGGTTAGACAGTCCTGAAGCTTTCTTT. This codes for CASSSRLDSPEAFF. The chain has TRBV7-9 and TRBJ1-1, with D tentatively TRBD1 (5 bases). The germline V gene has CDR1 SEHNR and CDR2 FQNEAQ (reference sequence). The CDR3 has 14 residues. The V and J ends lost 4 bases and 6 bases respectively, with 15 bases between them.

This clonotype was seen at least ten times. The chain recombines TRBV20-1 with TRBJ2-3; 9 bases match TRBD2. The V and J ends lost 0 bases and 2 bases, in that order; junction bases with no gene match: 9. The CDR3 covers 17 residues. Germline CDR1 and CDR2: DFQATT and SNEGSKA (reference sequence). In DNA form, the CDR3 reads TGCAGTGCTAGAGATCAGGGACTAGCCGGTTTCACAGATACGCAGTATTTT. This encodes CSARDQGLAGFTDTQYF.

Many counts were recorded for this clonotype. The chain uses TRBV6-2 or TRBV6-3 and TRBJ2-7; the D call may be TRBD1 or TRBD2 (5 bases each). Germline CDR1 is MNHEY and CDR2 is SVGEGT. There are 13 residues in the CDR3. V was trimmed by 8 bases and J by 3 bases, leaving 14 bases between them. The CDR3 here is CASGPFGGYEQYF. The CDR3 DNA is TGTGCCAGCGGTCCCTTTGGGGGCTACGAGCAGTACTTC.

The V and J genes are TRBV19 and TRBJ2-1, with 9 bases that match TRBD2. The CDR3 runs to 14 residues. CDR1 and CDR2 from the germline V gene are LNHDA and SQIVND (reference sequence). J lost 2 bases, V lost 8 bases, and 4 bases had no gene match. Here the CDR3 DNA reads TGTGCCAGTGAAGCGGGGGGAACCTACAATGAGCAGTTCTTC. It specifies CASEAGGTYNEQFF.

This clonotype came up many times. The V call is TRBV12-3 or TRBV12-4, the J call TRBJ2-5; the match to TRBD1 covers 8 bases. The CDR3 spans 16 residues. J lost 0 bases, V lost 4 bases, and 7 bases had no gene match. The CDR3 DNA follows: TGTGCCAGCAGTTCCACAGGGGGATGGGACCAAGAGACCCAGTACTTC. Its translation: CASSSTGGWDQETQYF.

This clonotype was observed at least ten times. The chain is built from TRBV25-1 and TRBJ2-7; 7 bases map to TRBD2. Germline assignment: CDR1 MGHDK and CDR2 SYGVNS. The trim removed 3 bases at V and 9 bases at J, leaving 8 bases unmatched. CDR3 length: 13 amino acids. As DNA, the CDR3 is TGTGCCAGCAGTGAGCCCGGACTAGTTTGGCAGTACTTC. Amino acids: CASSEPGLVWQYF.

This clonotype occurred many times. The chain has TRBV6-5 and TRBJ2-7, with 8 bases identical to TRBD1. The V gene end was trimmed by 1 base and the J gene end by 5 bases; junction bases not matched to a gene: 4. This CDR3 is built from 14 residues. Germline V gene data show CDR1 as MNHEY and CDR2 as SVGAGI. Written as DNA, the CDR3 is TGTGCCAGCAGTTACTGGGGGACAGGCGACGAGCAGTACTTC. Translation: CASSYWGTGDEQYF.

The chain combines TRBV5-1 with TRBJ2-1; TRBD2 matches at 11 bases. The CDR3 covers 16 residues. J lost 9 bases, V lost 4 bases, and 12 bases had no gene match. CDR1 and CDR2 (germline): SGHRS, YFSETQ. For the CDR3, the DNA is TGCGCCAGCAGCGCCCCTACTAGCGGGAGTCCGGCTGAGCAGTTCTTC. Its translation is CASSAPTSGSPAEQFF.

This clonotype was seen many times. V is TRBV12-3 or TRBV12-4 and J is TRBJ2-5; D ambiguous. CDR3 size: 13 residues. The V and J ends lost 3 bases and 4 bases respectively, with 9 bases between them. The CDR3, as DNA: TGTGCCAGCAGTTTTGTGCTGTTAGAGACCCAGTACTTC. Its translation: CASSFVLLETQYF.

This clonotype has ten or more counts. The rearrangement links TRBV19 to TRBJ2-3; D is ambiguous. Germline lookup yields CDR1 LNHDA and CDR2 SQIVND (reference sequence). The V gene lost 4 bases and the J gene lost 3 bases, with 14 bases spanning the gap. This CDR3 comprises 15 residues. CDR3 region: CASSTSPIATDTQYF. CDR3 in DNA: TGTGCCAGTAGTACCTCACCGATAGCTACAGATACGCAGTATTTT.

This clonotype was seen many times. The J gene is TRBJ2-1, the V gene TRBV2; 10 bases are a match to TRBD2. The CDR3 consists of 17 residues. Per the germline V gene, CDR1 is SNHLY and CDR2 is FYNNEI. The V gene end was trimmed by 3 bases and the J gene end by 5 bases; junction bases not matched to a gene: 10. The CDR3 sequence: CASSDSGTSESNNEQFF. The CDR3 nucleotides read TGTGCCAGCAGTGATTCCGGGACTAGCGAATCTAACAATGAGCAGTTCTTC. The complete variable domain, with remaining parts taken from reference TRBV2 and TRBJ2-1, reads EPEVTQTPSHQVTQMGQEVILRCVPISNHLYFYWYRQILGQKVEFLVSFYNNEISEKSEIFDDQFSVERPDGSNFTLKIRSTKLEDSAMYFCASSDSGTSESNNEQFFGPGTRLTVL.

This chain's CDR3 is CASSWDRAVEQFF. Here the CDR3 DNA reads TGTGCCAGCAGTTGGGACAGGGCGGTCGAGCAGTTCTTC. The V call is TRBV27, the J call TRBJ2-1, with TRBD1 matching 9 bases. The CDR3 sequence is 13 residues long. After removal of 4 bases from V and 10 bases from J, the junction contained 5 bases not matched to a gene. Per the germline V gene, CDR1 is MNHEY and CDR2 is SMNVEV (reference sequence).

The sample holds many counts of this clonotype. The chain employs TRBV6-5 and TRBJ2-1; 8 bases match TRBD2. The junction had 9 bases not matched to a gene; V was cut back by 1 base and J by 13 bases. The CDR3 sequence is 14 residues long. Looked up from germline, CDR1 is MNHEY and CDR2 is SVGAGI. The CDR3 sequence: CASSYFGRGEVQFF. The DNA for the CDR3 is TGTGCCAGCAGTTACTTCGGGAGGGGCGAAGTACAGTTCTTC.

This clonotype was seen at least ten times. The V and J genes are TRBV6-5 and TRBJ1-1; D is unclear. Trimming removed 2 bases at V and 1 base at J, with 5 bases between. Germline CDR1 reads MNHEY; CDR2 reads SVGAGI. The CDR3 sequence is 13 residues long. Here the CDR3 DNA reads TGTGCCAGCAGTTACAGACAGAACACTGAAGCTTTCTTT. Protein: CASSYRQNTEAFF.

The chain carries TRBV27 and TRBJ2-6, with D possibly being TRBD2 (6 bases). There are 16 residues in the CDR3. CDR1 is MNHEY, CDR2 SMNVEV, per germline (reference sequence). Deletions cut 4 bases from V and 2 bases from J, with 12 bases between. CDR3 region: CASSSPRGAGANVLTF. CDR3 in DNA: TGTGCCAGCAGTTCCCCCCGCGGGGCTGGGGCCAACGTCCTGACTTTC.

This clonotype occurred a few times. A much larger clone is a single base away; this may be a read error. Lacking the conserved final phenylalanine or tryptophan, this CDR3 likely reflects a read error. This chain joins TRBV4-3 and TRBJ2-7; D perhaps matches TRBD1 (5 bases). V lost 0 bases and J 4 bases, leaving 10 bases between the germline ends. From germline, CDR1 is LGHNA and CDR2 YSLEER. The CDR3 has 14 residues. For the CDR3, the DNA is TGCGCCAGCAGCCAAGATATAAAGGGGTACGAGCAGTACTCC. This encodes CASSQDIKGYEQYS.

CDR3 sequence: CASSPLLLATGELFF. CDR3 sequence (DNA): TGTGCCAGCAGCCCGCTCCTACTAGCCACCGGGGAGCTGTTTTTT. This chain links TRBV7-9 with TRBJ2-2; a weak D match, TRBD2 (6 bases). The CDR3 spans 15 residues. The V gene's germline CDR1 is SEHNR and CDR2 FQNEAQ (reference sequence). The germline V and J ends were trimmed by 5 bases and 4 bases, with 14 bases remaining between them.

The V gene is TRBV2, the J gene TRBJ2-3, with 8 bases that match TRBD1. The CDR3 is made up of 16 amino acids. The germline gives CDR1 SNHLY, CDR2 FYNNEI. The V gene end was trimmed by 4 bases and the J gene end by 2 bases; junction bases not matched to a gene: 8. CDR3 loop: CASSATDRAYTDTQYF. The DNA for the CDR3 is TGTGCCAGCAGTGCTACGGACAGGGCCTACACAGATACGCAGTATTTT.

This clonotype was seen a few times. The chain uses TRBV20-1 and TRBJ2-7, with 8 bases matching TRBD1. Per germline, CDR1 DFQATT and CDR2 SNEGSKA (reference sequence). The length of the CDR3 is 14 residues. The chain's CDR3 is CSLIRQGWSYEQYF. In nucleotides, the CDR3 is TGCAGCCTCATCAGACAGGGGTGGTCCTACGAGCAGTACTTC.

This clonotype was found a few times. The CDR3 sequence is CASSDREGKLFF. The CDR3 DNA sequence: TGCGCCAGCAGCGACAGGGAAGGAAAACTGTTTTTT. The V call is TRBV10-1, the J call TRBJ1-4; 7 nucleotides align to TRBD1. The V and J ends lost 6 bases and 10 bases, in that order; junction bases with no gene match: 5. The CDR3 runs 12 residues. The germline V gene has CDR1 WNHNN and CDR2 SYGVQD (reference sequence).

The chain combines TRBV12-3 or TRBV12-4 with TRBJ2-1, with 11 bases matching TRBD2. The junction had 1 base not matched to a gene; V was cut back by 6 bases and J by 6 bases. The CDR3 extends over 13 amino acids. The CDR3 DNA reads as TGTGCCAGCAGGGGGACTAGCGGCAATGAGCAGTTCTTC. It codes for CASRGTSGNEQFF.

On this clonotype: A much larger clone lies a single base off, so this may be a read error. CDR3 sequence (DNA): TGTGCCACCAGCCTAGGGCAGCAGTTCTTC. Translation gives CATSLGQQFF. This chain uses TRBV28 with TRBJ2-1; D is undetermined. The germline CDR1 and CDR2 sequences are MDHEN and SYDVKM. The CDR3 has 10 residues. Trimming cost V 10 bases and J 11 bases, with 12 bases left between them.